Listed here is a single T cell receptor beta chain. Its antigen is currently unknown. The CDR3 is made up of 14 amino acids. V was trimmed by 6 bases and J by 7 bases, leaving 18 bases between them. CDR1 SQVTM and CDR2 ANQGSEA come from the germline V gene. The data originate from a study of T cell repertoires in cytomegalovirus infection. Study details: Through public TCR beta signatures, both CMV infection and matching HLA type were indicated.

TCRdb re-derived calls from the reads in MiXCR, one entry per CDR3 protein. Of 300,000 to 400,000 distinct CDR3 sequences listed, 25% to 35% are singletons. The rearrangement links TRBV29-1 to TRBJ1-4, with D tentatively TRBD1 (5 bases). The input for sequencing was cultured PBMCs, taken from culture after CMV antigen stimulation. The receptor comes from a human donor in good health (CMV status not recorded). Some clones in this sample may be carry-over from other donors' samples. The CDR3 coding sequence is TGCAGCGTCCAATCGGGGAAGCAGGGTGAAAAACTGTTTTTT. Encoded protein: CSVQSGKQGEKLFF.